This T cell receptor beta chain was retrieved from a study of beta chain features in type 1 diabetes. Study background: Age, gender, cell numbers and subset yield matched between patients and controls.

The isolated RNA, all of it, was reverse transcribed, so expressed TCRB transcripts were what got sequenced. Generated by immunoSEQ multiplex PCR, the TCRdb table keeps only in-frame clones and is missing some. The data contain some 900,000 clones, roughly 15% of them singletons. A sort by CD45RO/CCR7/CD25/CD127/CD95/CD27 yielded CD4+ naive, central memory, regulatory and stem cell-like memory cells. This clone was seen once. No antigen is known for it. Other DNA sequences of this sample code for an identical CDR3. Points from the study as a whole: For patients, the naive, central memory and Treg TCRB repertoires appeared more alike than for healthy donors. Patients and controls would be equally affected if PCR favored shorter templates.

The sequencing sample was made of naive CD4+ T cells from blood. This receptor was taken from a woman under 30 in good health.

The CDR3 is CASSPTGTGNTIYF. CDR3 nucleotide sequence: TGTGCCAGCTCCCCAACGGGGACAGGAAACACCATATATTTT. The rearrangement joins TRBV18 to TRBJ1-3; perhaps TRBD1 as D (6 bases). V was clipped by 6 bases and J by 4 bases, with 13 bases between them. This CDR3 contains 14 residues. Germline lookup yields CDR1 KGHSH and CDR2 LQKENI.